This entry describes one TCR beta chain. Its cognate antigen is unknown. TCRdb's copy holds only in-frame clones and misses some; the assay was immunoSEQ multiplex PCR. The sample shows 130,000 or so clones, about 93% of them seen only once. Between the trimmed V and J ends, which lost 7 bases and 7 bases, there was a span of 24 bases. The CDR3 extends over 15 amino acids. The V gene's germline CDR1 is SGDLS and CDR2 YYNGEE. The data belong to a study of OX40 agonist ivuxolimab in advanced cancers. Background on the study: Melanoma, hepatocellular carcinoma, head and neck or renal cell cancer occurred in dose-escalation patients. Study-wide points: Partial responders at 0.1-3.0 mg/kg showed near-lowest clonal expansion. Normalized expansion of T-cell clones was also low for some nonresponders. Researchers report that CD8+ T cells had, on average, more expanded clones than CD4+.

The sequence came from an adult with an advanced solid tumor such as melanoma, head and neck, liver or kidney cancer. This chain joins TRBV9 and TRBJ2-7; D is perhaps TRBD1 or TRBD2 (5 bases each). The sample here was CD4+ or CD8+ T cells sorted from blood, taken in a trial of the OX40 agonist ivuxolimab. CDR3 nucleotide sequence: TGTGCCAGCGGACAAAGGGCTTCGGGGACGGGAGAGCAGTACTTC. This encodes CASGQRASGTGEQYF.